The 16 T cell receptor beta chains given below trace back to one sample, sequenced in a study of CD8 T cells in ankylosing spondylitis. TCRdb called the 5' RACE reads again in MiXCR, with one record for every CDR3 protein. This sample has about 360,000 distinct CDR3 sequences; roughly 20% occur once, and the top ten carry under 15%. Material: blood, either unsorted or a sorted T cell fraction (not recorded which). These receptors were taken from a male donor with ankylosing spondylitis or in good health (not recorded which).

This clonotype has a handful of counts. The V call is TRBV20-1, the J call TRBJ2-5; 9 nucleotides line up with TRBD1. The CDR3 length is 15 residues. Germline V gene lookup returns CDR1 DFQATT and CDR2 SNEGSKA (reference sequence). J gave up 1 base and V 0 bases, and 3 bases lay outside the gene matches. As DNA, the CDR3 is TGCAGTGCTAGAGATTTGGGACAGGGCCAAGAGACCCAGTACTTC. It codes for CSARDLGQGQETQYF.

This clonotype has ten or more counts. V usage is TRBV29-1 and J usage is TRBJ1-5; the D is unclear. Between the trimmed V and J ends, which lost 0 bases and 4 bases, there was a span of 7 bases. From germline, CDR1 is SQVTM and CDR2 ANQGSEA. The CDR3 has 13 residues. CDR3 nucleotide sequence: TGCAGCGTTGAAGACCCGCCAAATCAGCCCCAGCATTTT. This sequence encodes CSVEDPPNQPQHF.

The chain links TRBV5-1 to TRBJ2-5; 11 nucleotides align to TRBD2. Germline V lookup: CDR1 SGHRS, CDR2 YFSETQ. CDR3 length equals 16 residues. Germline trimming cut 2 bases from V and 5 bases from J; bases unmatched to any gene: 8. The DNA of the CDR3 is TGCGCCAGCAGCTTACTAGCGGGGGCCCTTCGGGAGACCCAGTACTTC. Protein product: CASSLLAGALRETQYF.

The rearrangement links TRBV7-9 to TRBJ2-7; 8 bases agree with TRBD2. The CDR3 loop spans 15 amino acids. V lost 0 bases and J lost 5; bases outside the gene matches: 6. In germline, CDR1 is SEHNR, CDR2 FQNEAQ (reference sequence). The CDR3 bases are TGTGCCAGCAGCTTAGCGGGGACTAGTCCCCACGAGCAGTACTTC. Protein sequence: CASSLAGTSPHEQYF.

V gene TRBV20-1 combines with J gene TRBJ2-4; either TRBD1 or TRBD2 may fit D (6 bases each). The germline gives CDR1 DFQATT, CDR2 SNEGSKA (reference sequence). V gave up 5 bases and J gave up 6 bases, with 20 bases separating them. CDR3 length: 15 residues. The CDR3 DNA reads as TGCAGTGCTCCCGGAGGGGGGTCCACCCCAAACATTCAGTACTTC. It specifies CSAPGGGSTPNIQYF.

The rearrangement uses TRBV12-3 or TRBV12-4 and TRBJ2-3, with D perhaps matching TRBD2 (6 bases). The ends were cut back, 1 base at V and 4 bases at J, with 9 bases in the middle. CDR3 length: 14 residues. CDR3 bases: TGTGCCAGCAGTTTAGGACTAGTAGCAGATACGCAGTATTTT. This translates into CASSLGLVADTQYF.

This clonotype was counted only a few times. The chain couples TRBV30 to TRBJ2-2, with unresolved D. Trimming pared 2 bases from V and 7 bases from J, leaving 11 bases between. There are 13 residues in the CDR3. The germline CDR1 and CDR2 sequences are GTSNPN and SVGIG (reference sequence). The CDR3 DNA is TGTGCCTGGAGTCGGACGCCCCTCGGGGAGCTGTTTTTT. This encodes CAWSRTPLGELFF.

V gene TRBV6-5 combines with J gene TRBJ2-1; D may be TRBD1 (5 bases). Germline V gene sequence: CDR1 MNHEY, CDR2 SVGAGI. This CDR3 has 15 residues. Trimming cost V 1 base and J 4 bases, with 11 bases left between them. Written as DNA, the CDR3 is TGTGCCAGCAGTTACTTACCGACAGAGTACAATGAGCAGTTCTTC. Amino acids: CASSYLPTEYNEQFF.

This rearrangement joins TRBV5-1 to TRBJ2-7, with 12 bases that match TRBD1. Germline lookup yields CDR1 SGHRS and CDR2 YFSETQ. This CDR3 comprises 17 residues. V trimming: 4 bases; J trimming: 7 bases; junction bases outside the gene matches: 15. The DNA for the CDR3 is TGCGCCAGCAGCCCCCCCCGAGCCGGGACAGGGGGCAGGGAGCAGTACTTC. Its protein is CASSPPRAGTGGREQYF.

The J gene is TRBJ2-7, the V gene TRBV4-1, with 7 bases lining up with TRBD1. Germline V CDR1 and CDR2: MGHRA, YSYEKL. V shed 4 bases and J 3 bases; nucleotides not matched to a gene: 9. The CDR3 has 15 residues. The CDR3, as DNA: TGCGCCAGCAGCCCCGGACAGGAAGCTAGCTACGAGCAGTACTTC. Its translation is CASSPGQEASYEQYF.

This CDR3 is CSAGSGGGLGEQFF. The CDR3 region has the DNA TGCAGTGCTGGGAGCGGGGGGGGCCTTGGCGAGCAGTTCTTC. The J gene is TRBJ2-1, the V gene TRBV20-1; TRBD2 aligns across 10 bases. There are 14 residues in the CDR3. V lost 5 bases, J lost 10 bases, and 11 bases stayed unmatched. From germline, CDR1 is DFQATT and CDR2 SNEGSKA (reference sequence).

J is TRBJ2-3 and V is TRBV29-1, with 8 bases fitting TRBD2. V trimming: 5 bases; J trimming: 5 bases; junction bases outside the gene matches: 12. This CDR3 is built from 15 residues. The germline V gene encodes CDR1 SQVTM and CDR2 ANQGSEA. Here the CDR3 DNA reads TGCAGCGTTTTGCCGACGGGGGGGCCGGGAGATACGCAGTATTTT. Protein product: CSVLPTGGPGDTQYF.

A few counts support this clonotype. This chain connects TRBV12-3 or TRBV12-4 to TRBJ1-2; D not certain. The germline V and J ends were trimmed by 7 bases and 8 bases, with 17 bases remaining between them. The CDR3 loop spans 13 amino acids. CDR3: CASTHLESEGYTF. In DNA, the CDR3 is TGTGCCAGCACCCACCTCGAATCGGAAGGCTACACCTTC.

This clonotype was seen only a few times. The chain has TRBV25-1 and TRBJ2-1; D is unresolved. In germline, CDR1 is MGHDK, CDR2 SYGVNS. The CDR3 spans 11 residues. V lost 2 bases to trimming and J lost 9 bases, with 5 bases between them. This CDR3 reads CASSEAVEQFF. Written as DNA, the CDR3 is TGTGCCAGCAGTGAAGCCGTTGAGCAGTTCTTC.

In its sample, this clonotype was seen a few times. As DNA, the CDR3 is TGTGCCAGCAGCTTTAGCATGAACACTGAAGCTTTCTTT. This gives the protein CASSFSMNTEAFF. This chain uses TRBV13 with TRBJ1-1, with D hard to call. Germline CDR1 PRHDT, CDR2 FYEKMQ (reference sequence). V was pared by 3 bases and J by 0 bases, with 5 bases between. This CDR3 region has 13 residues.

In nucleotides, the CDR3 is TGCGCCAGCAGTAAGCTAGCTTTCACAGATACGCAGTATTTT. It translates to CASSKLAFTDTQYF. The chain is built from TRBV10-2 and TRBJ2-3; maybe TRBD2 (5 bases). This CDR3 spans 14 amino acids. Looked up from germline, CDR1 is WSHSY and CDR2 is SAAADI. V gave up 5 bases and J gave up 2 bases, with 11 bases separating them.